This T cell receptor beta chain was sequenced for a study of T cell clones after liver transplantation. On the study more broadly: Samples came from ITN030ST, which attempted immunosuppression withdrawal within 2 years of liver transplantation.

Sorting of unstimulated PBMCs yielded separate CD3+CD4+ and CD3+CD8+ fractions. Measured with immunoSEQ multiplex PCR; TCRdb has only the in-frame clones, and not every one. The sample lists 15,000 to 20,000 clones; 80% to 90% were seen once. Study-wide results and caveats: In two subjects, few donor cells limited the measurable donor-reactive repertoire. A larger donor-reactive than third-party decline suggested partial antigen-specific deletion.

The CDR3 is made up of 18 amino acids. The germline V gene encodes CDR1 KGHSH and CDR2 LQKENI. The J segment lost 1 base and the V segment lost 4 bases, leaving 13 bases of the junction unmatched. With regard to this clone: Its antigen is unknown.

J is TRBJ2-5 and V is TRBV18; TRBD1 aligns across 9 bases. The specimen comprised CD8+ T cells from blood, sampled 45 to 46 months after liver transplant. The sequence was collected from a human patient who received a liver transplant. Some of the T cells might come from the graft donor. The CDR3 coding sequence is TGTGCCAGCTCACGGGACGACGGGACAGGGTATACCCAAGAGACCCAGTACTTC. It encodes CASSRDDGTGYTQETQYF.